A selection of T cell receptor beta chains follows, all from one sample in a study of shared T cell receptors in the human thymus. Using immunoSEQ multiplex PCR, the repertoire was profiled, and TCRdb retains in-frame clones only, with some absent. The table has approximately 660,000 clones, roughly 90% seen once; the top ten hold 0.0095% to 0.013%. This same sample was also taken into another study, of human thymus T cells.

Sequenced input: thymocytes. Receptors originate from a boy under two years old with a congenital heart defect. The CDR3 runs from the conserved cysteine through the conserved F or W. Fields, in order: D gene, clone size, J gene, V gene, CDR3 DNA, CDR3 protein. D genes are given only for firm matches. Some rows have no size entry. The others give once, few or many, or a class for an expanded clone.

>.|.|TRBJ1-1|TRBV11-2
TGTGCCAGCAGGGGGCCCATGAACACTGAAGCTTTCTTT
CASRGPMNTEAFF
>TRBD1|.|TRBJ1-2|TRBV27
TGTGCCAGCAGTTCCGACACGACAGGGGTGAGGGGCTACACCTTC
CASSSDTTGVRGYTF
>TRBD1|.|TRBJ2-3|TRBV6-6
TGTGCCAGCAGTCCGGGACAGTATAGCACAGATACGCAGTATTTT
CASSPGQYSTDTQYF
>.|.|TRBJ1-2|TRBV28
TGTGCCACCCATTCACCAGGGGTGAATGGCTACACCTTC
CATHSPGVNGYTF
>.|.|TRBJ2-5|TRBV4-1
TGCGCCAGCAGCCCTGGGTTAACGGGGGAGACCCAGTACTTC
CASSPGLTGETQYF
>TRBD2|.|TRBJ2-7|TRBV7-8
TGTGCCAGCAGCTTAGGTAGCGGGAGTTCTCCCGAGCAGTACTTC
CASSLGSGSSPEQYF
>TRBD1|.|TRBJ1-1|TRBV5-1
TGCGCCAGCAGCTACCACAGGGGCGACACTGAAGCTTTCTTT
CASSYHRGDTEAFF
>TRBD1|once|TRBJ2-1|TRBV28
TGTGCCAGCACCTTAGACAGGGGCATCTACAATGAGCAGTTCTTC
CASTLDRGIYNEQFF
>.|.|TRBJ2-5|TRBV25-1
TGTGCCAGCAGTGAATATGCGGGACCACCCATGGAAGAGACCCAGTACTTC
CASSEYAGPPMEETQYF
>.|.|TRBJ2-7|TRBV4-3
TGCGCCAGCAGCCAAGGACGGGGGACTGTACTCCGCTCCTACGAGCAGTACTTC
CASSQGRGTVLRSYEQYF
>.|.|TRBJ2-5|TRBV29-1
TGCAGCGTATTGTGGTTCCGGCTGGGGGGAGAGACCCAGTACTTC
CSVLWFRLGGETQYF
>TRBD1|few|TRBJ1-3|TRBV12-5
TGTGCTAGTGGCGACAGGGTGGCTGGAAACACCATATATTTT
CASGDRVAGNTIYF
>.|.|TRBJ1-3|TRBV27
TGTGCCAGCAGTTTATCAGGGGCGGGAGGAAACACCATATATTTT
CASSLSGAGGNTIYF
>TRBD2|.|TRBJ2-6|TRBV5-4
TGTGCCAGCAGCTACCCTCAAGCGGGAGTTTTATCTGGGGCCAACGTCCTGACTTTC
CASSYPQAGVLSGANVLTF
>.|.|TRBJ1-4|TRBV4-1
TGCGCCAGCAGCCAATCCAGGGGTGAAAAACTGTTTTTT
CASSQSRGEKLFF
>TRBD1|once|TRBJ2-1|TRBV20-1
TGCAGTGCTACCGGGACAGAGCCCCTCTTC
CSATGTEPLF
>.|few|TRBJ1-2|TRBV19
TGTGCCAGTAGTAGTAGGCCTCGGGATGGCTACACCTTC
CASSSRPRDGYTF